This T cell receptor (beta chain) was found in a study of blood T cell repertoires in COVID-19. Study-level background: Spain, Italy and the United States supplied samples that represented acute and convalescent COVID-19.

Per the original methods: How many nucleated cells were present was estimated from reference gene primer amplification. Some clones are missing from TCRdb's copy, which holds only in-frame ones; the method was immunoSEQ multiplex PCR. Clone size and V and J calls were adopted from that table, with D and trimming inferred from the DNA. This sample yields about 190,000 clones, of which 90% are seen a single time; 0.62% belongs to the top ten. CDR1 and CDR2 (germline): MGHRA, YSYEKL. The CDR3 totals 16 residues. Trimming took 6 bases from V and 5 from J, leaving 21 bases between them. Material: peripheral blood. The gene calls are TRBV4-1 and TRBJ2-3; a possible D gene is TRBD1 (6 bases). The clonotype was recovered from a man aged 45-65 years with acute or convalescent COVID-19. CDR3 loop: CASSKRDIDPLDTQYF. As DNA, the CDR3 is TGCGCCAGCAGTAAACGGGACATAGACCCCTTAGATACGCAGTATTTT.